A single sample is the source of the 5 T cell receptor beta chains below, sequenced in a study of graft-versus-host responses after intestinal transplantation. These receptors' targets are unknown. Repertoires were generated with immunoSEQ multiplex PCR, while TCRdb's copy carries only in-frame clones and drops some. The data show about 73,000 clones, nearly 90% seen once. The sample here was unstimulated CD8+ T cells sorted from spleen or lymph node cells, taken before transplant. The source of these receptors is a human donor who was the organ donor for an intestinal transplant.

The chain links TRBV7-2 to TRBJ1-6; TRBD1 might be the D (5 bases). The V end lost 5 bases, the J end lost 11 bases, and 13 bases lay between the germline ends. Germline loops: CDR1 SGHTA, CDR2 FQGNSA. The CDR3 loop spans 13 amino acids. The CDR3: CASSLGGLAPLHF. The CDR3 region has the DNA TGTGCCAGCAGCCTGGGGGGTCTGGCACCCCTCCACTTT.

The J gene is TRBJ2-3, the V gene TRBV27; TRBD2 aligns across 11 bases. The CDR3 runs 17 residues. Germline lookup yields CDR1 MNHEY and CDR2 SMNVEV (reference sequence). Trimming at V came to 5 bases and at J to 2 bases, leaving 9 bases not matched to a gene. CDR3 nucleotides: TGTGCCAGCAGTAAAACCGGGACTAGCGGCCTCACAGATACGCAGTATTTT. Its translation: CASSKTGTSGLTDTQYF.

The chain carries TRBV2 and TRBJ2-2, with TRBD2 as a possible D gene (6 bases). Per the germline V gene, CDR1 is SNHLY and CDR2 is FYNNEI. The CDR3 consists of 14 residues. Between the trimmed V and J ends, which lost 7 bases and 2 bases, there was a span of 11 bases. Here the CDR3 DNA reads TGTGCCAGCACTCGGGGGATAAACACCGGGGAGCTGTTTTTT. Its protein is CASTRGINTGELFF.

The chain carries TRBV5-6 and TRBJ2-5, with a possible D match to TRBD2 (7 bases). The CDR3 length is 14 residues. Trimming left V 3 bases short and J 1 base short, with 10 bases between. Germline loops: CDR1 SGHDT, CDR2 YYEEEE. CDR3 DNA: TGTGCCAGCAGCTCGGGGGGCGGCCAAGAGACCCAGTACTTC. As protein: CASSSGGGQETQYF.

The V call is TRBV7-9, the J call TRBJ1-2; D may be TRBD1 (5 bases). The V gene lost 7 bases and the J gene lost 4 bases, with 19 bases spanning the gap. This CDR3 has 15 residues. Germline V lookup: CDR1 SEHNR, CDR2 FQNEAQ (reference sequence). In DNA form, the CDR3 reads TGTGCCAGCATCCCGCTAGGGGATAGGACCTATGGCTACACCTTC. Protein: CASIPLGDRTYGYTF.